This passage covers 32 T cell receptor beta chains from one sample sequenced in a study of identical twins. TCRdb redid the calling of the 5' RACE reads with MiXCR, one entry per CDR3 protein. The table has over 550,000 distinct CDR3 sequences, around 7.4% seen once; the top ten hold 1.5% to 2%. These sequences were also reported in another study, on yellow fever vaccine responses in identical twins.

The sample comprised PBMCs. The receptor set was obtained from a woman under 30 in good health.

Ten or more counts support this clonotype. The CDR3 loop is CASSQGGPYEQYF. The CDR3 nucleotides are TGTGCCAGCTCTCAGGGCGGACCCTACGAGCAGTACTTC. The gene calls are TRBV12-3 or TRBV12-4 and TRBJ2-7; tentative D call: TRBD1 (5 bases). The V end was cut by 8 bases, the J end by 2 bases, with 13 bases between. This CDR3 has 13 amino acids.

This clonotype was counted between two and nine times. The chain is built from TRBV5-8 and TRBJ2-7, with D possibly matching TRBD2 (6 bases). Germline values: CDR1 SGHTS, CDR2 YDEGEE. The V end was cut by 4 bases, the J end by 5 bases, with 16 bases between. CDR3 length: 14 amino acids. CDR3 amino acids: CASSRGTGTNEQYF. The CDR3 DNA follows: TGTGCCAGCAGCCGAGGGACTGGAACTAACGAGCAGTACTTC. Looking up the rest from reference TRBV5-8 and TRBJ2-7 gives the full variable domain: EAGVTQSPTHLIKTRGQQATLRCSPISGHTSVYWYQQALGLGLQFLLWYDEGEERNRGNFPPRFSGRQFPNYSSELNVNALELEDSALYLCASSRGTGTNEQYFGPGTRLTVT.

There are many counts of this clonotype. CDR3 DNA sequence: TGTGCCACCAGTGACCGGACTAGCGGGAGGTGGACCGGGGAGCTGTTTTTT. Amino acids: CATSDRTSGRWTGELFF. The J gene is TRBJ2-2, the V gene TRBV24-1; the match to TRBD2 covers 14 bases. The junction had 5 bases not matched to a gene; V was cut back by 4 bases and J by 5 bases. This CDR3 comprises 17 residues. Germline-derived CDR1 and CDR2 are KGHDR and SFDVKD.

The gene calls are TRBV12-3 or TRBV12-4 and TRBJ2-2, with TRBD2 identical over 8 bases. The CDR3 covers 16 residues. V lost 7 bases to trimming and J lost 6 bases; unmatched junction nucleotides: 13. CDR3 region: CASNRPHGGVAGELFF. The CDR3 region has the DNA TGTGCCAGCAACCGGCCCCACGGGGGGGTGGCCGGGGAGCTGTTTTTT.

This clonotype was found a few times. The V gene is TRBV29-1, the J gene TRBJ1-1; D is undetermined. V shed 1 base and J shed 5 bases, with 8 bases lying between them. Germline V gives CDR1 SQVTM, CDR2 ANQGSEA. This CDR3 is built from 12 residues. The CDR3 DNA reads TGCAGCGTTGAAGGAGGAGGAACTGAAGCTTTCTTT. This codes for CSVEGGGTEAFF.

This clonotype was seen repeatedly, ten times or more. CDR3 residues: CAISDGGGTDTQYF. CDR3 bases: TGTGCCATCAGTGACGGGGGGGGCACAGATACGCAGTATTTT. V is TRBV10-3 and J is TRBJ2-3; 8 bases are a match to TRBD2. V lost 3 bases and J lost 1; bases outside the gene matches: 0. The length of the CDR3 is 14 residues. The germline CDR1 and CDR2 sequences are ENHRY and SYGVKD.

This clonotype was seen at least ten times. J is TRBJ1-1 and V is TRBV20-1; perhaps TRBD1 as D (6 bases). The length of the CDR3 is 15 residues. Looked up from germline, CDR1 is DFQATT and CDR2 is SNEGSKA (reference sequence). Deletions cut 5 bases from V and 5 bases from J, with 21 bases between. DNA of the CDR3: TGCAGTGCTTATGGGACACCTATGTGGGGTACTGAAGCTTTCTTT. Its translation is CSAYGTPMWGTEAFF.

The chain recombines TRBV6-6 with TRBJ2-7, with 10 bases matching TRBD2. The CDR3 contains 19 residues. In germline, CDR1 is MNHNY, CDR2 SVGAGI (reference sequence). With V trimmed by 8 bases and J by 1 base, 20 bases remained unmatched. The CDR3, as DNA: TGTGCCAGCTGTCTACAATCCGGGGTAGCGGGAGGCCCTTCCTACGAGCAGTACTTC. This encodes CASCLQSGVAGGPSYEQYF.

This clonotype was detected ten times or more. The chain has TRBV10-3 and TRBJ2-1; 7 nucleotides match TRBD1. Unmatched junction bases numbered 6, after V lost 10 bases and J lost 0 bases. Germline lookup yields CDR1 ENHRY and CDR2 SYGVKD. This CDR3 is built from 14 residues. CDR3 sequence: CATQGQSSYNEQFF. The DNA for the CDR3 is TGTGCCACCCAGGGACAGAGCTCCTACAATGAGCAGTTCTTC.

In its sample, this clonotype was seen many times. Written as DNA, the CDR3 is TGTGCCAGCAGCGCACGTTGGGCCAATGAGCAGTTCTTC. Translated: CASSARWANEQFF. The chain joins TRBV2 to TRBJ2-1; D gene uncertain. This CDR3 is 13 amino acids long. The V gene's germline CDR1 is SNHLY and CDR2 FYNNEI. V gave up 6 bases and J gave up 6 bases, with 12 bases separating them.

The table lists this clonotype with a few counts. The chain is built from TRBV5-1 and TRBJ2-2; 10 bases are shared with TRBD1. Germline V gene sequence: CDR1 SGHRS, CDR2 YFSETQ. V trimming: 1 base; J trimming: 3 bases; junction bases outside the gene matches: 3. CDR3 length: 16 residues. CDR3 region: CASSLLDRGYTGELFF. CDR3 DNA sequence: TGCGCCAGCAGCTTGTTGGACAGGGGGTACACCGGGGAGCTGTTTTTT.

The chain employs TRBV7-9 and TRBJ2-3, with 9 bases that match TRBD2. The CDR3 sequence is 16 residues long. Germline assignment: CDR1 SEHNR and CDR2 FQNEAQ (reference sequence). The ends lost 5 bases at V and 0 bases at J; junction bases unmatched: 6. The DNA of the CDR3 is TGTGCCAGCAGCACCGGGACTAGCCAAAGCACAGATACGCAGTATTTT. It is translated as CASSTGTSQSTDTQYF. Combining the CDR3 with reference TRBV7-9 and TRBJ2-3 gives the whole variable domain DTGVSQNPRHKITKRGQNVTFRCDPISEHNRLYWYRQTLGQGPEFLTYFQNEAQLEKSRLLSDRFSAERPKGSFSTLEIQRTEQGDSAMYLCASSTGTSQSTDTQYFGPGTRLTVL.

This clonotype was counted only a few times. This chain joins TRBV27 and TRBJ2-7, with TRBD2 matching 8 bases. The J segment lost 2 bases and the V segment lost 4 bases, leaving 4 bases of the junction unmatched. Germline CDR1 and CDR2: MNHEY and SMNVEV (reference sequence). The CDR3 covers 14 residues. The CDR3 is CASSYTGLAYEQYF. The CDR3 DNA follows: TGTGCCAGCAGTTATACGGGACTAGCCTACGAGCAGTACTTC.

The J gene is TRBJ1-6, the V gene TRBV5-1, with 7 positions matching TRBD1. The V gene's germline CDR1 is SGHRS and CDR2 YFSETQ. V gave up 4 bases and J gave up 0 bases; unmatched junction bases: 10. The CDR3 totals 18 residues. The CDR3 sequence: CASSLRDSLSSYNSPLHF. As DNA, the CDR3 is TGCGCCAGCAGCCTAAGGGACAGCCTCAGCTCCTATAATTCACCCCTCCACTTT. Variable domain in full (rest from reference TRBV5-1 and TRBJ1-6): KAGVTQTPRYLIKTRGQQVTLSCSPISGHRSVSWYQQTPGQGLQFLFEYFSETQRNKGNFPGRFSGRQFSNSRSEMNVSTLELGDSALYLCASSLRDSLSSYNSPLHFGNGTRLTVT.

The gene calls are TRBV12-3 or TRBV12-4 and TRBJ2-7; tentative D call: TRBD2 (6 bases). CDR3 size: 12 residues. The V end was cut by 6 bases, the J end by 7 bases, with 13 bases between. The CDR3 reads CASSPNREEQYF. CDR3 in DNA: TGTGCCAGCAGCCCCAATCGGGAGGAGCAGTACTTC.

J is TRBJ2-3 and V is TRBV7-6; a possible D gene is TRBD2 (5 bases). The CDR3 extends over 17 amino acids. The V end was cut by 5 bases, the J end by 1 base, with 19 bases between. Germline V gene lookup returns CDR1 SGHVS and CDR2 FNYEAQ. The CDR3 is CASSTRRVGERTDTQYF. In DNA form, the CDR3 reads TGTGCCAGCAGCACCCGGCGAGTCGGGGAGCGCACAGATACGCAGTATTTT.

This clonotype was observed a few times. The rearrangement uses TRBV7-9 and TRBJ2-7, with 11 bases fitting TRBD2. The CDR3 loop spans 15 amino acids. The trim removed 2 bases at V and 4 bases at J, leaving 4 bases unmatched. Germline CDR1 and CDR2: SEHNR and FQNEAQ (reference sequence). The CDR3 nucleotides read TGTGCCAGCAGCTTAACACTAGCGGGAGAGTACGAGCAGTACTTC. The encoded protein is CASSLTLAGEYEQYF.

There are many counts of this clonotype. The chain uses TRBV24-1 and TRBJ2-5; 9 nucleotides match TRBD1. Germline V gene sequence: CDR1 KGHDR, CDR2 SFDVKD. This CDR3 has 15 amino acids. Trimming removed 3 bases from V and 3 bases from J; junction bases left unmatched: 4. CDR3 region: CATSDRGQGKETQYF. The CDR3 coding sequence is TGTGCCACCAGTGATCGAGGACAGGGGAAAGAGACCCAGTACTTC.

Comment on this clonotype: A much larger clonotype is one base distant, so this may be a read error. The rearrangement uses TRBV7-8 and TRBJ2-1; D not resolved. The CDR3 loop spans 11 amino acids. Looked up from germline, CDR1 is SGHVS and CDR2 is FQNEAQ. The V and J ends lost 2 bases and 7 bases respectively, with 3 bases between them. The DNA for the CDR3 is TGTGCCAGCAGCTTAAAAAATGAGCAGTTCTTC. Translated: CASSLKNEQFF.

This sequence joins TRBV20-1 and TRBJ2-1, with 8 bases fitting TRBD2. Trimming cost V 1 base and J 8 bases; bases outside gene matches: 7. The CDR3 has 14 residues. From germline, CDR1 is DFQATT and CDR2 SNEGSKA (reference sequence). The CDR3 region is CSARVAGGAHEQFF. The CDR3, as DNA: TGCAGTGCTAGAGTTGCGGGAGGTGCCCATGAGCAGTTCTTC.

The chain carries TRBV5-4 and TRBJ2-1, with D possibly TRBD1 on 6 matching bases. Trimming took 6 bases from V and 4 from J, leaving 11 bases between them. Germline assignment: CDR1 SGHNT and CDR2 YYREEE (reference sequence). There are 13 residues in the CDR3. CDR3 residues: CASTLDRYNEQFF. In nucleotides, the CDR3 is TGTGCCAGCACCCTGGACAGATACAATGAGCAGTTCTTC.

This clonotype has only a few counts. The CDR3 sequence is CASSQDRTSGKDTQYF. The CDR3, as DNA: TGTGCCAGCAGCCAAGACAGGACTAGCGGAAAAGATACGCAGTATTTT. The chain carries TRBV3-1 and TRBJ2-3, with TRBD2 matching 10 bases. CDR1 LGHDT and CDR2 YNNKEL come from the germline V gene (reference sequence). V lost 0 bases and J lost 5; bases outside the gene matches: 5. CDR3 length equals 16 residues.

This clonotype was detected many times. The chain combines TRBV7-2 with TRBJ2-1; 7 bases align to TRBD2. The trim removed 0 bases at V and 9 bases at J, leaving 2 bases unmatched. CDR1 SGHTA and CDR2 FQGNSA come from the germline V gene. This CDR3 has 13 amino acids. The CDR3 sequence is CASSLAGLLEQFF. CDR3 DNA: TGTGCCAGCAGCTTAGCGGGACTACTTGAGCAGTTCTTC.

This clonotype was seen more than once but under ten times. The V call is TRBV4-1, the J call TRBJ2-6; TRBD1 matches 10 bases. Germline values: CDR1 MGHRA, CDR2 YSYEKL. The V gene end was trimmed by 7 bases and the J gene end by 1 base; junction bases not matched to a gene: 10. This CDR3 comprises 18 residues. For the CDR3, the DNA is TGCGCCAGCAATTCACCGGGACAGGGGAGGTCTGGGGCCAACGTCCTGACTTTC. This gives the protein CASNSPGQGRSGANVLTF.

This clonotype came up many times. This chain links TRBV12-3 or TRBV12-4 with TRBJ2-2; D gene uncertain. The CDR3 runs 15 residues. V lost 5 bases and J 1 base, leaving 11 bases between the germline ends. CDR3 nucleotides: TGTGCCAGCAGTCCGCGGACGGGGAACACCGGGGAGCTGTTTTTT. This encodes CASSPRTGNTGELFF.

The V gene is TRBV6-5, the J gene TRBJ1-2, with 8 positions matching TRBD1. The CDR3 is 16 residues long. Germline V gene lookup returns CDR1 MNHEY and CDR2 SVGAGI. After removal of 0 bases from V and 4 bases from J, the junction contained 7 bases not matched to a gene. The DNA for the CDR3 is TGTGCCAGCAGTTACTCGATAGCAGGGGGCGTCTATGGCTACACCTTC. It is translated as CASSYSIAGGVYGYTF.

The chain is built from TRBV7-2 and TRBJ2-7, with D unclear. With 1 base removed from V and 0 bases from J, the gap between germline ends came to 10 bases. Per the germline V gene, CDR1 is SGHTA and CDR2 is FQGNSA. This CDR3 has 15 amino acids. The CDR3 nucleotides are TGTGCCAGCAGCTTAGACCTAAGCCTCTCCTACGAGCAGTACTTC. This translates into CASSLDLSLSYEQYF.

The chain joins TRBV10-3 to TRBJ1-2; D is unclear. CDR1 and CDR2 (germline): ENHRY, SYGVKD. V was cut by 10 bases and J by 5 bases, with 17 bases left in between. CDR3 size: 13 residues. The CDR3, as DNA: TGTGCCACCCCGGGGTACCCGGATTATGGCTACACCTTC. Its translation is CATPGYPDYGYTF.

The V gene is TRBV6-5, the J gene TRBJ1-2; D unclear. The CDR3 totals 15 residues. Germline CDR1 and CDR2: MNHEY and SVGAGI. V gave up 2 bases and J gave up 3 bases, with 13 bases separating them. DNA for the CDR3: TGTGCCAGCAGTTACAGACGGACCGGGGACTATGGCTACACCTTC. It yields the protein CASSYRRTGDYGYTF.

The V gene is TRBV24-1, the J gene TRBJ2-5, with 9 bases matching TRBD1. Germline CDR1 KGHDR, CDR2 SFDVKD. With 7 bases clipped from V and 2 bases from J, the junction kept 7 bases outside the gene matches. The CDR3 loop spans 15 amino acids. The CDR3 loop reads CATSLSGTGQETQYF. The CDR3 region has the DNA TGTGCCACCAGCCTATCCGGGACAGGGCAAGAGACCCAGTACTTC.

J is TRBJ2-1 and V is TRBV10-2; D possibly uses TRBD1 or TRBD2 (5 bases each). This CDR3 is 15 amino acids long. Trimming cost V 7 bases and J 0 bases, with 13 bases left between them. Germline CDR1 reads WSHSY; CDR2 reads SAAADI. CDR3 coding DNA: TGCGCCAGCATTGTGGCAGGGAGCTCCTACAATGAGCAGTTCTTC. This codes for CASIVAGSSYNEQFF.

This rearrangement joins TRBV7-8 to TRBJ2-5, with 8 bases identical to TRBD1. V was clipped by 4 bases and J by 2 bases; unmatched bases: 9. Germline CDR1 SGHVS, CDR2 FQNEAQ. The CDR3 is 16 amino acids. The CDR3: CASSSGAGGRQETQYF. The CDR3 DNA reads as TGTGCCAGCAGCTCGGGGGCAGGGGGCAGGCAAGAGACCCAGTACTTC.